Each of the 14 T cell receptor beta chains below was sequenced from the same sample in a study of control samples from healthy donors and cancer patients. Some clones are missing from TCRdb's copy, which holds only in-frame ones; the method was immunoSEQ multiplex PCR. The table shows fewer than 85,000 clones, with 91% occurring only once. Sequencing was carried out using blood. Source of these receptors: a man under 40 in good health.

V and J are TRBV10-2 and TRBJ1-2; 8 nucleotides agree with TRBD1. CDR3 length: 18 amino acids. CDR1 and CDR2 from the germline V gene are WSHSY and SAAADI. Trimming took 10 bases from V and 0 from J; bases not matched to a gene: 19. CDR3 bases: TGCGCCACCACGGGTTCGCCGGGACAGGAGGCTTCTAACTATGGCTACACCTTC. This encodes CATTGSPGQEASNYGYTF.

The chain carries TRBV11-1 and TRBJ2-7, with 11 bases fitting TRBD1. This CDR3 comprises 15 residues. V dropped 5 bases and J dropped 4; count of bases not matched to a gene: 7. The germline V gene encodes CDR1 SGHAT and CDR2 FQDESV (reference sequence). This CDR3 is CASSPGTGGSYEQYF. CDR3 DNA: TGTGCCAGCAGCCCAGGGACAGGGGGGTCATACGAGCAGTACTTC.

The J gene is TRBJ2-2, the V gene TRBV29-1, with TRBD1 matching 7 bases. Unmatched junction bases numbered 11, after V lost 4 bases and J lost 0 bases. This CDR3 comprises 17 residues. Per germline, CDR1 SQVTM and CDR2 ANQGSEA. The CDR3 is CSVAGGRRTSNTGELFF. The DNA for the CDR3 is TGCAGCGTTGCAGGGGGAAGGCGGACCTCGAACACCGGGGAGCTGTTTTTT.

The CDR3 loop reads CASSLPATTYEQYF. The CDR3 coding sequence is TGCGCCAGCAGCCTCCCGGCGACGACCTACGAGCAGTACTTC. This chain connects TRBV5-1 to TRBJ2-7, with D unresolved. Germline assignment: CDR1 SGHRS and CDR2 YFSETQ. Trimming removed 4 bases at V and 2 bases at J, with 13 bases between. CDR3 length equals 14 residues.

The chain carries TRBV27 and TRBJ2-7; 8 bases are a match to TRBD2. Germline V lookup: CDR1 MNHEY, CDR2 SMNVEV (reference sequence). This CDR3 has 14 residues. V was pared by 3 bases and J by 4 bases, with 5 bases of the junction left unmatched. CDR3 sequence reads: CASSLLAGRYEQYF. For the CDR3, the DNA is TGTGCCAGCAGTTTGTTAGCGGGAAGGTACGAGCAGTACTTC.

This clone was counted once. The rearrangement uses TRBV11-1 and TRBJ2-4; D is undetermined. V shed 2 bases and J shed 5 bases, with 4 bases lying between them. This CDR3 is 12 amino acids long. The germline gives CDR1 SGHAT, CDR2 FQDESV (reference sequence). The chain's CDR3 is CASSLYENIQYF. The CDR3 nucleotides read TGTGCCAGCAGCTTATACGAAAACATTCAGTACTTC.

J is TRBJ2-1 and V is TRBV5-1; TRBD2 is a possible D gene (6 bases). Germline V CDR1 and CDR2: SGHRS, YFSETQ. Trimming stripped 7 bases from V and 4 bases from J, with 15 bases between. CDR3 size: 14 residues. In DNA, the CDR3 is TGCGCCAGCGATCCCGGGACTTCTTACAATGAGCAGTTCTTC. It specifies CASDPGTSYNEQFF.

The chain is built from TRBV7-6 and TRBJ1-6, with D unclear. Deletions cut 2 bases from V and 0 bases from J, with 8 bases between. Germline V gene data show CDR1 as SGHVS and CDR2 as FNYEAQ. The CDR3 has 16 amino acids. CDR3 sequence: CASSLSTFSYNSPLHF. The DNA for the CDR3 is TGTGCCAGCAGCTTAAGCACATTCTCCTATAATTCACCCCTCCACTTT.

This chain uses TRBV18 with TRBJ2-7, with D hard to call. The ends were cut back, 3 bases at V and 1 base at J, with 7 bases in the middle. Germline V gives CDR1 KGHSH, CDR2 LQKENI. The CDR3 extends over 13 amino acids. Here the CDR3 DNA reads TGTGCCAGCTCACCGGTGGCTTCCTACGAGCAGTACTTC. It translates to CASSPVASYEQYF.

The chain couples TRBV30 to TRBJ1-5; 8 nucleotides line up with TRBD1. The V gene's germline CDR1 is GTSNPN and CDR2 SVGIG (reference sequence). With 1 base clipped from V and 4 bases from J, the junction kept 6 bases outside the gene matches. This CDR3 is built from 15 residues. The CDR3 here is CAWSGRTGTNQPQHF. The CDR3 nucleotides read TGTGCCTGGAGTGGAAGGACAGGGACGAATCAGCCCCAGCATTTT.

The rearrangement uses TRBV4-1 and TRBJ2-1; 9 positions match TRBD2. Germline CDR1 and CDR2: MGHRA and YSYEKL. CDR3 length: 17 amino acids. J gave up 12 bases and V 0 bases, and 15 bases lay outside the gene matches. CDR3 nucleotides: TGCGCCAGCAGCCAAGATGGGTTGTTAGGTAGCGGGAGAGGGCAGTTCTTC. Protein: CASSQDGLLGSGRGQFF.

The chain links TRBV3-1 (or the pseudogene TRBV3-2) to TRBJ1-4; D not certain. CDR1 is LGHDT and CDR2 is YNNKEL in the germline V gene (reference sequence). This CDR3 region has 13 residues. The V end was cut by 3 bases, the J end by 4 bases, with 6 bases between. The CDR3 loop is CASSHWDNEKLFF. CDR3 nucleotides: TGTGCCAGCAGCCACTGGGATAATGAAAAACTGTTTTTT.

This chain links TRBV6-6 with TRBJ1-6; 11 bases match TRBD1. With V trimmed by 5 bases and J by 0 bases, 9 bases remained unmatched. Germline CDR1 and CDR2: MNHNY and SVGAGI (reference sequence). This CDR3 is built from 19 residues. The CDR3 loop reads CASSRGTGGNRSYNSPLHF. CDR3 DNA sequence: TGTGCCAGCAGTCGGGGGACAGGGGGTAATCGCTCCTATAATTCACCCCTCCACTTT.

Only a few counts were recorded for this clone. This sequence joins TRBV5-1 and TRBJ2-1, with a possible D match to TRBD2 (5 bases). CDR1 and CDR2 (germline): SGHRS, YFSETQ. CDR3 length equals 15 residues. The V gene lost 4 bases and the J gene lost 3 bases, with 14 bases spanning the gap. CDR3 coding DNA: TGCGCCAGCAGCCCGGGAAGCGGCAACTACAATGAGCAGTTCTTC. Residues: CASSPGSGNYNEQFF.